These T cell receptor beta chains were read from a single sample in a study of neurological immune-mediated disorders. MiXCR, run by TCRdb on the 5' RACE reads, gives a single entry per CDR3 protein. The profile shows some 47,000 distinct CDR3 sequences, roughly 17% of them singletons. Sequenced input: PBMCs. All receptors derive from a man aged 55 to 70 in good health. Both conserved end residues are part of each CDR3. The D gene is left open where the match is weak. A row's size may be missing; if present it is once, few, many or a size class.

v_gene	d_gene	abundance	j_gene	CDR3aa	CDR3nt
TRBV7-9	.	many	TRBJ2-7	CASSQEYPGMEQYF	TGTGCCAGCAGCCAGGAGTACCCCGGCATGGAGCAGTACTTC
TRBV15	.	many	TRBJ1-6	CATSRAGTKGSPLHF	TGTGCCACCAGCAGGGCCGGGACCAAAGGTTCACCCCTCCACTTT
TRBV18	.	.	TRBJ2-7	CASSPPAQRVYEQYF	TGTGCCAGCTCACCACCTGCCCAAAGAGTCTACGAGCAGTACTTC
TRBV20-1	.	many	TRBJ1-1	CSAQRGITEAFF	TGCAGTGCTCAAAGAGGGATCACTGAAGCTTTCTTT
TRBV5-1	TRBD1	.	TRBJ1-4	CVSRQGVTNEKLFF	TGCGTCAGCAGGCAGGGGGTAACTAATGAAAAACTGTTTTTT
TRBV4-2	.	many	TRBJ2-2	CASSQDHRSRGTGELFF	TGTGCCAGCAGCCAAGATCACAGGAGTAGAGGGACCGGGGAGCTGTTTTTT
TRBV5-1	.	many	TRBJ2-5	CASSQTSQETQYF	TGCGCCAGCAGCCAGACATCCCAAGAGACCCAGTACTTC
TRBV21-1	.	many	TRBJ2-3	CASSLGNGTDSHWGTDTQYF	TGTGCCAGCAGCCTCGGAAACGGGACAGACTCACACTGGGGCACAGATACGCAGTATTTT
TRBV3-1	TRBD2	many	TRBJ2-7	CASSIRTSGNYEQYF	TGTGCCAGCAGCATCCGGACTAGCGGGAACTACGAGCAGTACTTC
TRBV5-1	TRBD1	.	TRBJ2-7	CASSLQGTGNEQYF	TGCGCCAGCAGCTTACAGGGGACAGGGAACGAGCAGTACTTC
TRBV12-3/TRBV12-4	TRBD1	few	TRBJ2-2	CASSLGQVNTGELFF	TGTGCCAGCAGTCTGGGACAGGTGAACACCGGGGAGCTGTTTTTT
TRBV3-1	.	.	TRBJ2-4	CASSHSSIAKNIQYF	TGTGCCAGCAGCCATTCCTCGATAGCCAAAAACATTCAGTACTTC
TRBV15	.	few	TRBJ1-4	CATSRGASNEKLFF	TGTGCCACCAGCAGAGGGGCCTCAAATGAAAAACTGTTTTTT
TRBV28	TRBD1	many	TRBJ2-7	CASSTGGAYEQYF	TGTGCCAGCAGTACAGGGGGCGCCTACGAGCAGTACTTC